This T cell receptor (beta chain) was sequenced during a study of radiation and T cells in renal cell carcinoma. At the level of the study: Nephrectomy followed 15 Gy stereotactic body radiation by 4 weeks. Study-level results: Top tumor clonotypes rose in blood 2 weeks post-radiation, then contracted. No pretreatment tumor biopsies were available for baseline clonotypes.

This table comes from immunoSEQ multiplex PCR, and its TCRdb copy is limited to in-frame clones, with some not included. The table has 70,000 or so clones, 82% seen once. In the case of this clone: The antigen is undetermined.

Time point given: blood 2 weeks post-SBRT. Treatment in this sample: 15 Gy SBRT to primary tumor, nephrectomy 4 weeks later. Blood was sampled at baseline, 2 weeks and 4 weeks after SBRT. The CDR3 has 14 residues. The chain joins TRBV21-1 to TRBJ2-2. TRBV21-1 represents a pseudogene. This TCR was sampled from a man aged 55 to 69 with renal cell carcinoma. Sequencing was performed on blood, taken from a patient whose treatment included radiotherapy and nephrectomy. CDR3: CASSSGVSTGELFF. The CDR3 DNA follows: TGTGCCAGCAGCAGTGGCGTTAGCACCGGGGAGCTGTTTTTT.